The clone carrying this TCR beta chain has ten or more counts. Its antigen remains unknown. The data are from a study of T cell repertoires in cytomegalovirus infection. Whole-study context: It can be stated that public TCR beta signatures indicated CMV infection as well as a matching HLA type.

CDR1 and CDR2 (germline): LNHNV, YYDKDF (reference sequence). V was pared by 0 bases and J by 4 bases, with 16 bases between. There are 17 residues in the CDR3. TCRdb re-analysed the reads in MiXCR, keeping a single row per CDR3 protein. The sample carries about 320,000 distinct CDR3 sequences, more than 8% recorded once. General study results and limits: Carriers of CMV and the relevant HLA type were discriminated by public TCR beta frequency. Ex vivo responses were dominated by HLA-C-restricted CMV-specific TCR beta clonotypes.

The sequenced sample was PBMCs. The sequence was collected from a human donor in good health (CMV status not recorded). Some clones in this sample may be carry-over from other donors' samples. The V call is TRBV15, the J call TRBJ1-5, with D tentatively TRBD1 (5 bases). The CDR3 loop reads CATSRDRKGTGNQPQHF. The CDR3 DNA sequence: TGTGCCACCAGCAGAGATCGGAAGGGGACGGGGAATCAGCCCCAGCATTTT.